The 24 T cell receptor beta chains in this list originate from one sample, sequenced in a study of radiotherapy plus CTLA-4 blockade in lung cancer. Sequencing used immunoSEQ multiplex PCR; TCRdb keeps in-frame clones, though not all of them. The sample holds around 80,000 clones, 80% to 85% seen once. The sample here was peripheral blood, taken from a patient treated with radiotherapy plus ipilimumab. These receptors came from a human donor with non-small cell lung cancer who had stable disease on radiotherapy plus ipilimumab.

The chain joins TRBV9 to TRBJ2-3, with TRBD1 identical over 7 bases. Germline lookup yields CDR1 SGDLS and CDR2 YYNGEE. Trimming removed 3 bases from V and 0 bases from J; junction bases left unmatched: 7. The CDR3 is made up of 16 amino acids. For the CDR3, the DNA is TGTGCCAGCAGCGCTAGACAGGGTGCGAGCACAGATACGCAGTATTTT. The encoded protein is CASSARQGASTDTQYF.

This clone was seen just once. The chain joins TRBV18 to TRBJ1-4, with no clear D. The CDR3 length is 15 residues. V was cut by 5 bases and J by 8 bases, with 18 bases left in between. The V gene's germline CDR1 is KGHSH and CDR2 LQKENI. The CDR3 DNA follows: TGTGCCAGCTCAAGGAAACTTGGGGTAGAGGAAAAACTGTTTTTT. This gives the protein CASSRKLGVEEKLFF.

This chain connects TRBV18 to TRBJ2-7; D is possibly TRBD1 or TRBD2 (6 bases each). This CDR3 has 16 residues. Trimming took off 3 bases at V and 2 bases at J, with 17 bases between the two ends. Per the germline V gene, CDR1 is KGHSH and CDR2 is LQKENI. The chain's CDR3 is CASSPRKKGGPYEQYF. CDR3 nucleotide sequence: TGTGCCAGCTCACCCCGCAAAAAGGGGGGCCCCTACGAGCAGTACTTC.

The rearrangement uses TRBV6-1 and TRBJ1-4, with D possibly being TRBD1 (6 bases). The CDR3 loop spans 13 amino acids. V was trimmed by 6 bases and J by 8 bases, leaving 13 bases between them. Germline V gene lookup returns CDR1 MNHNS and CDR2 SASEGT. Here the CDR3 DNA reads TGTGCCAGCAGGGCAGGGGTGGCGGAAAAACTGTTTTTT. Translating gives CASRAGVAEKLFF.

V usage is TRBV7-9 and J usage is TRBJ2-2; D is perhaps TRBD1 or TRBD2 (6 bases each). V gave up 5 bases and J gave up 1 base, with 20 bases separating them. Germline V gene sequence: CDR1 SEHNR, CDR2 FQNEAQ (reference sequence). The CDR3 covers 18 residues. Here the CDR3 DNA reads TGTGCCAGCAGCCTCCAGACAGGACTATCGAAGAACACCGGGGAGCTGTTTTTT. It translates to CASSLQTGLSKNTGELFF.

This CDR3 reads CASAGDRPALHF. DNA of the CDR3: TGTGCCAGCGCGGGGGACCGTCCAGCCCTCCACTTT. The V and J genes are TRBV6-1 and TRBJ1-6; D might be TRBD1 (5 bases). The CDR3 totals 12 residues. Trimming stripped 8 bases from V and 14 bases from J, with 16 bases between. From germline, CDR1 is MNHNS and CDR2 SASEGT.

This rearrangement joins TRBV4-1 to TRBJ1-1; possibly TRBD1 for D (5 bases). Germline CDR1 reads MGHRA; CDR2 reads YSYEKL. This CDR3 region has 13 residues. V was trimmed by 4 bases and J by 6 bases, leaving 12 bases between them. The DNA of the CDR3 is TGCGCCAGCAGCCGGGCAGGGCTGGCTGAAGCTTTCTTT. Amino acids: CASSRAGLAEAFF.

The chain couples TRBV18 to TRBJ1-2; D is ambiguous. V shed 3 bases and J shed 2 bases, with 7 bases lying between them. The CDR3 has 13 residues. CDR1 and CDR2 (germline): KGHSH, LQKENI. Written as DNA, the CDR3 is TGTGCCAGCTCACCGCCTGGGAACTATGGCTACACCTTC. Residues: CASSPPGNYGYTF.

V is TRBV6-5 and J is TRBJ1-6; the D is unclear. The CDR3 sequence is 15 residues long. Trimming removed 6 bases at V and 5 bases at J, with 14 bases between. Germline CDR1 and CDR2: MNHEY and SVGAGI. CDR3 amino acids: CASRGRGRHNSPLHF. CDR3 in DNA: TGTGCCAGCAGGGGTAGAGGCAGACATAATTCACCCCTCCACTTT.

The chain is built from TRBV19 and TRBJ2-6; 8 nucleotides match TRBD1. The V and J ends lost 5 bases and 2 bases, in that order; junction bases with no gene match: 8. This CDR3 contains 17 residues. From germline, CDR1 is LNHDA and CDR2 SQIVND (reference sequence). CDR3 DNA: TGTGCCAGTAGTCCAGGACAGGGTTTCCCTGGGGCCAACGTCCTGACTTTC. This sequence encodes CASSPGQGFPGANVLTF.

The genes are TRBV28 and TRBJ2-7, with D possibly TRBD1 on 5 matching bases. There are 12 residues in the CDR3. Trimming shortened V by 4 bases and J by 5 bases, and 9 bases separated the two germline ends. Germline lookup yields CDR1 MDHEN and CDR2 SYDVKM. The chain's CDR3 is CASSYGQHEQYF. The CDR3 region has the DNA TGTGCCAGCAGTTATGGACAACACGAGCAGTACTTC.

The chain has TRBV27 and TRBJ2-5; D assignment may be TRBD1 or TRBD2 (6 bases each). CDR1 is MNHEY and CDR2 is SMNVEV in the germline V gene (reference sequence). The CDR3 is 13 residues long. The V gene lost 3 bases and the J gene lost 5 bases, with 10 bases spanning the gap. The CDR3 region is CASSFGGRETQYF. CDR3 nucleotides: TGTGCCAGCAGTTTCGGGGGCCGCGAGACCCAGTACTTC.

CDR3 region: CASSLDASGSPTDTQYF. The CDR3 DNA reads as TGCGCCAGCAGCTTGGACGCTAGCGGGAGTCCCACAGATACGCAGTATTTT. The chain carries TRBV5-1 and TRBJ2-3; TRBD2 matches 10 bases. The CDR3 is made up of 17 amino acids. Germline V gives CDR1 SGHRS, CDR2 YFSETQ. J gave up 2 bases and V 0 bases, and 6 bases lay outside the gene matches.

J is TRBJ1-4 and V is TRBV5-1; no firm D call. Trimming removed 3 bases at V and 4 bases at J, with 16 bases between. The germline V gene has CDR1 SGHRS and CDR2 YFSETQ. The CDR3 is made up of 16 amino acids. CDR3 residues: CASSSSPRGVNEKLFF. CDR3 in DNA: TGCGCCAGCAGCTCAAGCCCGCGCGGGGTTAATGAAAAACTGTTTTTT.

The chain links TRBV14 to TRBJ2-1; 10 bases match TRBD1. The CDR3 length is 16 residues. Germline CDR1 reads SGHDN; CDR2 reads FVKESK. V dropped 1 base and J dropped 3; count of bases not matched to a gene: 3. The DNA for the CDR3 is TGTGCCAGCAGCCAAGTAGGACAGGGGGGCTACAATGAGCAGTTCTTC. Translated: CASSQVGQGGYNEQFF.

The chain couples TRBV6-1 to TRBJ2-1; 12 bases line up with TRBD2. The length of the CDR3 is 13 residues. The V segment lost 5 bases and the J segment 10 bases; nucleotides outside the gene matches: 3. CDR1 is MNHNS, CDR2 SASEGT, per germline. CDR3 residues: CASSWTSGKEQFF. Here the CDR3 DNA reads TGTGCCAGCAGTTGGACTAGCGGGAAAGAGCAGTTCTTC.

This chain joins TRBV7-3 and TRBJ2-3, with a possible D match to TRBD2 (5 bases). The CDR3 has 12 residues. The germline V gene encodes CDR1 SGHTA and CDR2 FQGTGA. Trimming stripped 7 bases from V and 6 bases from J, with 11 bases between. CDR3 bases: TGTGCCAGCAACCGCGGCGGGGATACGCAGTATTTT. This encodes CASNRGGDTQYF.

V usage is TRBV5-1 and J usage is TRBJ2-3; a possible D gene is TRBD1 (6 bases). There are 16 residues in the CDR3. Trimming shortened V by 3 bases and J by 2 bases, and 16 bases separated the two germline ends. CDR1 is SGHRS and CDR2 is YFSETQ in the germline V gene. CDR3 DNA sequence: TGCGCCAGCAGCTCGTCTCGGACAGCAGACACAGATACGCAGTATTTT. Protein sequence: CASSSSRTADTDTQYF.

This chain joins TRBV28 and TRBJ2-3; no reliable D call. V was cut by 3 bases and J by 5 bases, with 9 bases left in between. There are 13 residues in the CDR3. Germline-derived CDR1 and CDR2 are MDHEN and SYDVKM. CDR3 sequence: CASSFGGLDTQYF. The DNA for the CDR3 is TGTGCCAGCAGTTTTGGTGGTTTAGATACGCAGTATTTT.

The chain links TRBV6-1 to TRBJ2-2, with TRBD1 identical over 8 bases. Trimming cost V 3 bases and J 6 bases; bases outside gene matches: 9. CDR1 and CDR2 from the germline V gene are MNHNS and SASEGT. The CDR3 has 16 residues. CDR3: CASSEDREEFSGELFF. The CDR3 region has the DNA TGTGCCAGCAGTGAGGACAGGGAAGAATTTTCCGGGGAGCTGTTTTTT.

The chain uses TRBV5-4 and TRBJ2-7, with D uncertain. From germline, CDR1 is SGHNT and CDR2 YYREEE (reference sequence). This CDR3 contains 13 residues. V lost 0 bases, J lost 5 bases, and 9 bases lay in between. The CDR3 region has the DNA TGTGCCAGCAGCTTGGGAAGTCAGAACGAGCAGTACTTC. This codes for CASSLGSQNEQYF. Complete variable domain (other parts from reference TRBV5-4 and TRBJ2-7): ETGVTQSPTHLIKTRGQQVTLRCSSQSGHNTVSWYQQALGQGPQFIFQYYREEENGRGNFPPRFSGLQFPNYSSELNVNALELDDSALYLCASSLGSQNEQYFGPGTRLTVT.

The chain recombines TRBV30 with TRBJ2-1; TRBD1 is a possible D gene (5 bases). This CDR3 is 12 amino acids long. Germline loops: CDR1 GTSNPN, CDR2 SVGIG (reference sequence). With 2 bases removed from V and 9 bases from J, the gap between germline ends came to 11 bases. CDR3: CAWSSQQVEQFF. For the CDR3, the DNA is TGTGCCTGGAGTTCGCAACAGGTTGAGCAGTTCTTC.

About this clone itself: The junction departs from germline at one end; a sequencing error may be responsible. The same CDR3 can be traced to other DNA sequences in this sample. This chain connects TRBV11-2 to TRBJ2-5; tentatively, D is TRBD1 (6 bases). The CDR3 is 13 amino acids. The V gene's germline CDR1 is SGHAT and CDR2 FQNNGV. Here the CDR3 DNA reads TGTGCTAGCAGCTTCGGGACACAAGAGACCCAGTACTTC. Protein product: CASSFGTQETQYF.

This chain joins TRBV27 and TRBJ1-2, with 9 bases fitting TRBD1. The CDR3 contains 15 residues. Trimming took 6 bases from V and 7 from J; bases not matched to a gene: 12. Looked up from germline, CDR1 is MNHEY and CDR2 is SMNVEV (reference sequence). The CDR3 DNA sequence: TGTGCCAGCAGATTGCCCGGGACAGGGAAGTCTGGCTACACCTTC. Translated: CASRLPGTGKSGYTF.